This T cell receptor (beta chain) came from a study of identical twins. Findings and caveats of the study: Within monozygotic twins, out-of-frame TCR alpha sharing was underestimated by the models. In cord blood, abundant beta clonotypes had fewer insertions; memory showed no trend.

TCRdb reanalysed the 5' RACE reads using MiXCR and keeps one entry per CDR3 protein. The sample includes 1,800,000 or so distinct CDR3 sequences, less than 35% of them seen just once. This CDR3 contains 11 residues. With 0 bases removed from V and 14 bases from J, the gap between germline ends came to 5 bases. Each donor was a healthy Caucasian. With regard to this clonotype: Its antigen remains unidentified.

J is TRBJ1-6 and V is TRBV12-3 or TRBV12-4; no clear D gene. Sequencing used cord blood. The TCR was taken from a newborn girl in good health. The CDR3 region is CASSLAGALHF. In nucleotides, the CDR3 is TGTGCCAGCAGTTTAGCCGGGGCCCTCCACTTT.